Following are 3 T cell receptor beta chains from one sample sequenced in a study of Graves' ophthalmopathy and Graves' hyperthyroidism. RNA transcripts served as template for amplifying TCR beta CDR3 sequences. Following a first-round RT-PCR that used HTBI primers, a second-round multiplex PCR was carried out. TCRdb itself ran the multiplex PCR reads through MiXCR, one entry per CDR3 protein. The table has some 350,000 distinct CDR3 sequences, about 15% seen once. The material sequenced was peripheral blood. These receptors originate from an adult woman with stable Graves' hyperthyroidism.

In this sample, this clonotype turned up many times. The J gene is TRBJ2-7, the V gene TRBV29-1; the D gene is possibly TRBD1 (6 bases). The CDR3 is made up of 13 amino acids. V was cut by 2 bases and J by 4 bases, with 12 bases left in between. Germline loops: CDR1 SQVTM, CDR2 ANQGSEA. CDR3 DNA sequence: TGCAGCGTTGAATTAGGAAGGGGGTACGAGCAGTACTTC. Its protein product is CSVELGRGYEQYF.

In this sample, this clonotype turned up many times. The gene calls are TRBV27 and TRBJ1-1, with D perhaps matching TRBD1 (6 bases). V lost 6 bases, J lost 2 bases, and 10 bases lay in between. Germline assignment: CDR1 MNHEY and CDR2 SMNVEV (reference sequence). This CDR3 has 13 residues. For the CDR3, the DNA is TGTGCCAGCAGCACACAGGGCAACACTGAAGCTTTCTTT. Its translation: CASSTQGNTEAFF.

The chain couples TRBV4-1 to TRBJ2-7; 7 bases align to TRBD2. Germline values: CDR1 MGHRA, CDR2 YSYEKL. This CDR3 spans 16 amino acids. V trimming: 5 bases; J trimming: 4 bases; junction bases outside the gene matches: 14. This CDR3 reads CASSYEAAGVVYEQYF. The CDR3 nucleotides are TGCGCCAGCAGCTACGAGGCGGCGGGAGTCGTGTACGAGCAGTACTTC.